The rows below give T cell receptor beta chains drawn from one sample of a study of cytomegalovirus exposure and HLA in healthy donors. Some clones are missing from TCRdb's copy, which holds only in-frame ones; the method was immunoSEQ multiplex PCR. The sample comprises around 140,000 clones, about 80% of which are singletons, and around 2.4% rests with the top ten. Sequenced sample: PBMCs. The receptor source for this set is a young woman in good health and CMV-seropositive. CDR3s include the opening cysteine and the closing phenylalanine or tryptophan. D genes are given only for firm matches. The size of a clone is reported for some rows only, either as once, few or many, or as a class for expanded clones.

cdr3_aa cdr3_nt v_call d_call cdr3_length j_call clone_size
CASSGGQGKFYEQYF TGTGCCAGCAGTGGCGGACAGGGGAAGTTTTACGAGCAGTACTTC TRBV25-1 TRBD1 15 TRBJ2-7 NA
CASTRSGGGGYTF TGTGCCAGTACTCGATCAGGGGGAGGTGGCTACACCTTC TRBV19 TRBD1 13 TRBJ1-2 NA
CASSLGLAGAYEQYF TGTGCCAGCAGCTTAGGTCTGGCGGGGGCCTACGAGCAGTACTTC TRBV7-8 TRBD2 15 TRBJ2-7 NA
CASSLPGASYEQYF TGTGCCAGCAGTCTACCAGGGGCCTCCTACGAGCAGTACTTC TRBV2 NA 14 TRBJ2-7 NA
CASSLQQEGYGYTF TGCGCCAGCAGCTTGCAGCAGGAGGGCTATGGCTACACCTTC TRBV5-1 NA 14 TRBJ1-2 NA
CASSYSNRGNSPLHF TGTGCCAGCAGTTACTCGAACAGGGGGAATTCACCCCTCCACTTT TRBV6-6 TRBD1 15 TRBJ1-6 NA
CASSLRGSPSYEQYF TGCGCCAGCAGCTTGAGGGGCAGTCCCTCCTACGAGCAGTACTTC TRBV5-1 NA 15 TRBJ2-7 once
CASSYRDRVKRGYTF TGTGCCAGCAGCTACCGGGACAGGGTAAAGCGTGGCTACACCTTC TRBV6-5 TRBD1 15 TRBJ1-2 NA
CASSIRDTQYF TGTGCCAGTAGTATCCGGGATACGCAGTATTTT TRBV19 NA 11 TRBJ2-3 NA
CAWSRRQLKGYEQYF TGTGCCTGGAGTCGTCGACAGCTTAAGGGGTACGAGCAGTACTTC TRBV30 NA 15 TRBJ2-7 NA
CASSYSKSGGNTEAFF TGTGCCAGCAGTTACTCGAAGTCAGGGGGAAACACTGAAGCTTTCTTT TRBV6-5 TRBD1 16 TRBJ1-1 NA
CASSIQSNQPQHF TGTGCCAGCAGCATACAGAGCAATCAGCCCCAGCATTTT TRBV2 NA 13 TRBJ1-5 NA
CASSMDRAHSSPLHF TGTGCCAGTAGCATGGACAGGGCGCATAGTTCACCCCTCCACTTT TRBV19 TRBD1 15 TRBJ1-6 few
CATRRGSPNTGELFF TGTGCCACTAGAAGAGGAAGTCCGAACACCGGGGAGCTGTTTTTT TRBV9 NA 15 TRBJ2-2 NA
CASSSSGPTYEQYF TGTGCCAGCAGCTCTAGCGGGCCAACCTACGAGCAGTACTTC TRBV11-3 TRBD2 14 TRBJ2-7 NA
CASSLSLGVGGTEAFF TGTGCCAGCAGCTTGTCTCTCGGTGTGGGGGGAACTGAAGCTTTCTTT TRBV5-4 NA 16 TRBJ1-1 NA
CASSRGLNTGELFF TGTGCCAGCAGTAGGGGACTGAACACCGGGGAGCTGTTTTTT TRBV7-2 NA 14 TRBJ2-2 NA
CASSDPRGGEQYF TGTGCCAGCAGCGACCCCAGGGGCGGCGAGCAGTACTTC TRBV7-9 NA 13 TRBJ2-7 NA
CASSVDRDYEQYF TGTGCCAGCAGTGTGGACAGAGACTACGAGCAGTACTTC TRBV6-1 NA 13 TRBJ2-7 NA
CASSQRGGAQYF TGTGCCAGCAGCCAGCGGGGAGGGGCCCAGTACTTC TRBV2 TRBD2 12 TRBJ2-5 few
CASSLVQGAGEQFF TGTGCCAGCAGCTTAGTACAGGGGGCCGGTGAGCAGTTCTTC TRBV7-2 TRBD1 14 TRBJ2-1 NA
CASSLAGTSGGPRSQETQYF TGTGCCAGCAGCTTAGCCGGGACTAGCGGGGGGCCACGAAGCCAAGAGACCCAGTACTTC TRBV7-2 TRBD2 20 TRBJ2-5 NA
CASMGQGHTEAFF TGTGCCAGCATGGGACAGGGGCACACTGAAGCTTTCTTT TRBV2 TRBD1 13 TRBJ1-1 NA
CASSQQGSSYEQYF TGCGCCAGCAGCCAACAGGGTTCCTCCTACGAGCAGTACTTC TRBV4-1 NA 14 TRBJ2-7 NA
CASSFRGQVGEQYF TGTGCCAGCAGCTTTAGGGGGCAGGTCGGGGAGCAGTACTTC TRBV11-1 TRBD1 14 TRBJ2-7 NA
CASSVTSGGADTQYF TGTGCCAGCAGTGTTACTAGCGGGGGGGCAGATACGCAGTATTTT TRBV6-4 TRBD2 15 TRBJ2-3 few
CASSLGSWNSPLHF TGTGCCAGCAGCTTGGGCAGTTGGAATTCACCCCTCCACTTT TRBV5-8 NA 14 TRBJ1-6 once
CASSHLMAQGDPYGYTF TGCGCCAGCAGCCACCTAATGGCACAGGGGGATCCCTATGGCTACACCTTC TRBV5-1 TRBD1 17 TRBJ1-2 few
CASTHQMTGDEAFF TGTGCCAGTACCCACCAAATGACAGGGGATGAAGCTTTCTTT TRBV19 TRBD1 14 TRBJ1-1 NA
CASSLVPGGSSGANVLTF TGTGCCAGCAGCTTAGTGCCAGGGGGGAGTTCTGGGGCCAACGTCCTGACTTTC TRBV7-6 NA 18 TRBJ2-6 NA
CASSLVRGSSGGYTF TGTGCCAGCAGCTTGGTACGCGGGTCTTCAGGTGGCTACACCTTC TRBV5-4 NA 15 TRBJ1-2 NA
CASSQEDGRRNSPLHF TGCGCCAGCAGCCAAGAAGACGGCAGGAGGAACTCACCCCTCCACTTT TRBV4-1 NA 16 TRBJ1-6 NA
CASHRDSTNTGELFF TGCGCCAGCCACCGGGACAGCACGAACACCGGGGAGCTGTTTTTT TRBV5-1 TRBD1 15 TRBJ2-2 once
CASTLSGIVGYGYTF TGTGCCAGTACCCTATCGGGGATCGTTGGCTATGGCTACACCTTC TRBV19 NA 15 TRBJ1-2 NA
CASSLTSGETYEQYF TGCGCCAGCAGCCTAACCAGCGGGGAAACCTACGAGCAGTACTTC TRBV4-1 TRBD2 15 TRBJ2-7 NA
CASSLGGLAGTDTQYF TGTGCCAGCAGCTTAGGGGGACTAGCGGGCACAGATACGCAGTATTTT TRBV7-6 TRBD2 16 TRBJ2-3 NA
CASSLALTGGSTDTQYF TGTGCCAGCAGCTTAGCGCTTACAGGGGGTAGCACAGATACGCAGTATTTT TRBV7-2 TRBD1 17 TRBJ2-3 NA
CASSARTELSYEQYF TGTGCCAGCAGCGCACGGACAGAGCTCTCCTACGAGCAGTACTTC TRBV13 NA 15 TRBJ2-7 NA
CASSLDRTSGAPSYNEQFF TGTGCCAGCAGCTTAGACAGGACTAGCGGGGCCCCCTCCTACAATGAGCAGTTCTTC TRBV11-2 TRBD2 19 TRBJ2-1 NA
CASSYRRTSGIVEAFF TGTGCCAGCAGTTACCGAAGAACCTCAGGGATTGTGGAAGCTTTCTTT TRBV6-6 NA 16 TRBJ1-1 NA
CASSATQGFNQPQHF TGTGCCAGCAGCGCGACTCAGGGATTCAATCAGCCCCAGCATTTT TRBV2 NA 15 TRBJ1-5 NA
CASSLATGGLPGNTIYF TGTGCCAGCAGCTTAGCGACAGGGGGTCTTCCTGGAAACACCATATATTTT TRBV7-9 TRBD1 17 TRBJ1-3 NA
CASSSGQGSYEQYF TGCGCCAGCAGCTCCGGACAGGGTTCCTACGAGCAGTACTTC TRBV5-1 TRBD1 14 TRBJ2-7 NA
CASSPQTGNQPQHF TGTGCCAGCTCACCCCAGACTGGCAATCAGCCCCAGCATTTT TRBV18 NA 14 TRBJ1-5 NA
CASSFLKDRGLTEAFF TGTGCCAGCAGCTTTCTAAAGGACAGGGGGCTCACTGAAGCTTTCTTT TRBV7-2 TRBD1 16 TRBJ1-1 NA
CASSQGIPEAFF TGTGCCAGCTCGCAGGGGATACCTGAAGCTTTCTTT TRBV6-6 NA 12 TRBJ1-1 few
CASSPLSDRVYTEAFF TGTGCCAGCAGCCCGCTCTCCGACAGGGTCTACACTGAAGCTTTCTTT TRBV7-2 TRBD1 16 TRBJ1-1 once
CASRGGLNGETQYF TGCGCCAGCAGGGGGGGACTTAACGGCGAGACCCAGTACTTC TRBV5-1 NA 14 TRBJ2-5 NA
CSASLTDTQYF TGCAGTGCTAGCCTAACAGATACGCAGTATTTT TRBV20-1 NA 11 TRBJ2-3 NA
CASSTKAGGPGEQFF TGCGCCAGCAGCACAAAGGCGGGGGGGCCGGGAGAGCAGTTCTTC TRBV4-1 TRBD2 15 TRBJ2-1 NA
CASSFNDRAGYTF TGTGCCAGCAGCTTCAACGACAGGGCTGGCTACACCTTC TRBV7-6 TRBD1 13 TRBJ1-2 NA
CASSIPGTGAYEQYF TGTGCCAGCAGCATACCCGGGACAGGGGCCTACGAGCAGTACTTC TRBV5-4 TRBD1 15 TRBJ2-7 NA
CASSQVASLYQETQYF TGTGCCAGCAGCCAAGTGGCTTCTTTGTACCAAGAGACCCAGTACTTC TRBV14 NA 16 TRBJ2-5 NA
CASSPSGLSGDTEAFF TGTGCCAGCAGCCCCTCGGGGTTATCAGGGGACACTGAAGCTTTCTTT TRBV5-5 NA 16 TRBJ1-1 once
CASSIFGMGQPQHF TGTGCCAGTAGTATCTTCGGGATGGGTCAGCCCCAGCATTTT TRBV19 NA 14 TRBJ1-5 once